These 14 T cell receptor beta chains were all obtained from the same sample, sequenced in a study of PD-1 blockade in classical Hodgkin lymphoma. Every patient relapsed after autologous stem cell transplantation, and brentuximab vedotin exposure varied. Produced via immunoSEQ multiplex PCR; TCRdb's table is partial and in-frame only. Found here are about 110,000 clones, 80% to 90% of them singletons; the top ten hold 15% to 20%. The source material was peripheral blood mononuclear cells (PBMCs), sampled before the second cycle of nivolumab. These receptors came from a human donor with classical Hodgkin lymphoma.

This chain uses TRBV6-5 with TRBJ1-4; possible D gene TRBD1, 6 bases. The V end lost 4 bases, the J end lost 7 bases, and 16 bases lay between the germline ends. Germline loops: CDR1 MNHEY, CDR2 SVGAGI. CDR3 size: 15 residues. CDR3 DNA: TGTGCCAGCAGTTTATCGGGCAGGGGCGGTGAAAAACTGTTTTTT. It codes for CASSLSGRGGEKLFF.

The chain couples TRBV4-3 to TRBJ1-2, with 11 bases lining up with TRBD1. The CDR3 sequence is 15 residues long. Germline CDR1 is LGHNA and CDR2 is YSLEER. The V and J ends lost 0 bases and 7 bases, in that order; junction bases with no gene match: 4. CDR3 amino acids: CASSQDRDRGSGYTF. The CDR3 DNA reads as TGCGCCAGCAGCCAAGATCGGGACAGGGGGTCTGGCTACACCTTC.

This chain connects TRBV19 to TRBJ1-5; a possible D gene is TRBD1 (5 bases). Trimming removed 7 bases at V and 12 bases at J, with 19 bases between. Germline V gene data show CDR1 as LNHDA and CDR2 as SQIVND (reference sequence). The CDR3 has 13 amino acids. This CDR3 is CASKRAGTENQHF. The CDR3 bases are TGTGCCAGTAAAAGGGCGGGGACTGAGAACCAGCATTTT.

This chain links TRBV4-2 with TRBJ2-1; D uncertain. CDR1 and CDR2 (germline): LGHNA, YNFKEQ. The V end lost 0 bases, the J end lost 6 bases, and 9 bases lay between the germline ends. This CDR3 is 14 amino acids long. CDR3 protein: CASSQDHRGNEQFF. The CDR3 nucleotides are TGTGCCAGCAGCCAAGATCATCGCGGCAATGAGCAGTTCTTC.

CDR3 sequence reads: CAWRIQGRVGTEAFF. CDR3 coding DNA: TGTGCCTGGAGAATACAGGGGAGGGTGGGCACTGAAGCTTTCTTT. V is TRBV30 and J is TRBJ1-1, with 7 bases identical to TRBD1. Trimming took 3 bases from V and 4 from J; bases not matched to a gene: 11. The CDR3 spans 15 residues. Germline CDR1 and CDR2: GTSNPN and SVGIG (reference sequence).

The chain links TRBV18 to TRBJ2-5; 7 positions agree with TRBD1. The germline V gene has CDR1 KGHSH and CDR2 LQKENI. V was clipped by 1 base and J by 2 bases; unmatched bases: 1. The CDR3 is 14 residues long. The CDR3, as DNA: TGTGCCAGCTCACCACGGGACAGACAAGAGACCCAGTACTTC. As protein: CASSPRDRQETQYF. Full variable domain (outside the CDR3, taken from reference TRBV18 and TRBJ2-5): NAGVMQNPRHLVRRRGQEARLRCSPMKGHSHVYWYRQLPEEGLKFMVYLQKENIIDESGMPKERFSAEFPKEGPSILRIQQVVRGDSAAYFCASSPRDRQETQYFGPGTRLLVL.

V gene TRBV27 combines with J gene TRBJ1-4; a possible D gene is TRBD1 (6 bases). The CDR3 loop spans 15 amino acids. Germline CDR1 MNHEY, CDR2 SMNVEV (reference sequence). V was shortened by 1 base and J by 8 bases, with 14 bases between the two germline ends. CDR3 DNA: TGTGCCAGCAGTTTATTGGGGGGGCACGAAGAAAAACTGTTTTTT. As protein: CASSLLGGHEEKLFF. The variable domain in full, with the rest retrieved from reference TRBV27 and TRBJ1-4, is EAQVTQNPRYLITVTGKKLTVTCSQNMNHEYMSWYRQDPGLGLRQIYYSMNVEVTDKGDVPEGYKVSRKEKRNFPLILESPSPNQTSLYFCASSLLGGHEEKLFFGSGTQLSVL.

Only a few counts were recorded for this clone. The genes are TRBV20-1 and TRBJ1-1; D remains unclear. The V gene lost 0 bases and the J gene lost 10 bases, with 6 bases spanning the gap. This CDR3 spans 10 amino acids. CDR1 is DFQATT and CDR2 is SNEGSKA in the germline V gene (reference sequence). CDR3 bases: TGCAGTGCTAGAGATATTGGAGCTTTCTTT. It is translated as CSARDIGAFF.

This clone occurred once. The CDR3 coding sequence is TGTGCCAGCAGTAGAATCCGGTCCGGGGAGCTGTTTTTT. Translated: CASSRIRSGELFF. The chain combines TRBV27 with TRBJ2-2; D remains unclear. V lost 5 bases, J lost 6 bases, and 10 bases lay in between. The CDR3 length is 13 residues. The germline CDR1 and CDR2 sequences are MNHEY and SMNVEV (reference sequence).

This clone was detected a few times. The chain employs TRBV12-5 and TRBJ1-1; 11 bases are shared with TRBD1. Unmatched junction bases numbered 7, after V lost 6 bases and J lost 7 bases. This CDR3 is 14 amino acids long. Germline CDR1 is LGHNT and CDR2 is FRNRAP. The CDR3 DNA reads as TGTGCTAGTGGCCTGGACAGGGGGCGAGGTGAAGCTTTCTTT. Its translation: CASGLDRGRGEAFF.

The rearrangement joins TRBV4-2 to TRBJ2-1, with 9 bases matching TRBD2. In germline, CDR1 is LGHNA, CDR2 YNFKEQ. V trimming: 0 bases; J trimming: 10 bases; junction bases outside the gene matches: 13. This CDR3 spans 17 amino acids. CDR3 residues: CASSQEAGAGGPGEQFF. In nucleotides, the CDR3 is TGTGCCAGCAGCCAAGAAGCTGGCGCGGGAGGGCCTGGGGAGCAGTTCTTC.

The CDR3: CATSSQRNRHEGKDTQYF. CDR3 sequence (DNA): TGTGCCACCAGCTCCCAGAGGAACAGGCACGAAGGTAAAGATACGCAGTATTTT. The rearrangement links TRBV15 to TRBJ2-3; tentatively, D is TRBD1 (5 bases). V dropped 5 bases and J dropped 5 bases, with 26 bases sitting between them. CDR1 is LNHNV and CDR2 is YYDKDF in the germline V gene (reference sequence). CDR3 length: 18 amino acids.

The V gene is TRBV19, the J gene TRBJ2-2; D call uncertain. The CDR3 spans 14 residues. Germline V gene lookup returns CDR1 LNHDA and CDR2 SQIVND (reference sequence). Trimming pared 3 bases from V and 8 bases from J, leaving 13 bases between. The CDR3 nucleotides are TGTGCCAGTAGTATCCTTCCCCCTTTAGGGGAGCTGTTTTTT. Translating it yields CASSILPPLGELFF.

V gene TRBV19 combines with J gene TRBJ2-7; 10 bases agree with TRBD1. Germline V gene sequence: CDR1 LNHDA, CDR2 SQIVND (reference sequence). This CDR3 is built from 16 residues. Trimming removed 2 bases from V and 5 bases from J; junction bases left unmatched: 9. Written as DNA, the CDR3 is TGTGCCAGTAGTATATCGACCGGGACAGGGGTAAACGAGCAGTACTTC. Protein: CASSISTGTGVNEQYF.